Following are 14 T cell receptor beta chains from one sample sequenced in a study of blood T cell repertoires in COVID-19. Profiling relied on immunoSEQ multiplex PCR, and the TCRdb table lists in-frame clones only, not all of them. The table shows roughly 75,000 clones, with around 90% occurring only once. Sample: peripheral blood. All receptors come from a human donor in a cohort sampled during active COVID-19.

J is TRBJ2-2 and V is TRBV2, with 11 bases identical to TRBD2. This CDR3 spans 15 amino acids. V trimming: 10 bases; J trimming: 5 bases; junction bases outside the gene matches: 9. Germline values: CDR1 SNHLY, CDR2 FYNNEI. The CDR3 DNA reads as TGTGCCAAGGTGACTAGCGGGGAGAAAACCGGGGAGCTGTTTTTT. It specifies CAKVTSGEKTGELFF.

The chain employs TRBV11-3 and TRBJ2-7, with 7 positions matching TRBD1. The junction had 3 bases not matched to a gene; V was cut back by 0 bases and J by 4 bases. This CDR3 has 14 residues. Germline assignment: CDR1 SGHNT and CDR2 YENEEA. CDR3 amino acids: CASSLDGGQYEQYF. DNA of the CDR3: TGTGCCAGCAGCTTAGATGGGGGACAGTACGAGCAGTACTTC.

V and J are TRBV7-9 and TRBJ2-2; 8 nucleotides match TRBD1. Germline V gene lookup returns CDR1 SEHNR and CDR2 FQNEAQ (reference sequence). V was clipped by 5 bases and J by 4 bases; unmatched bases: 9. The CDR3 consists of 16 residues. CDR3 sequence: CASSPADTGGTGELFF. CDR3 DNA sequence: TGTGCCAGCAGCCCTGCAGATACAGGGGGCACCGGGGAGCTGTTTTTT. The full variable domain, its missing parts supplied by reference TRBV7-9 and TRBJ2-2, is DTGVSQNPRHKITKRGQNVTFRCDPISEHNRLYWYRQTLGQGPEFLTYFQNEAQLEKSRLLSDRFSAERPKGSFSTLEIQRTEQGDSAMYLCASSPADTGGTGELFFGEGSRLTVL.

V and J are TRBV5-5 and TRBJ2-1; 9 bases align to TRBD2. V lost 0 bases to trimming and J lost 5 bases; unmatched junction nucleotides: 3. This CDR3 has 15 amino acids. CDR1 SGHKS and CDR2 YYEKEE come from the germline V gene (reference sequence). The CDR3 loop reads CASSLVGLANNEQFF. As DNA, the CDR3 is TGTGCCAGCAGCTTGGTTGGACTAGCGAACAATGAGCAGTTCTTC. Based on the CDR3 plus reference TRBV5-5 and TRBJ2-1, the full variable domain is DAGVTQSPTHLIKTRGQQVTLRCSPISGHKSVSWYQQVLGQGPQFIFQYYEKEERGRGNFPDRFSARQFPNYSSELNVNALLLGDSALYLCASSLVGLANNEQFFGPGTRLTVL.

The chain links TRBV15 to TRBJ2-1, with 7 positions matching TRBD2. J gave up 6 bases and V 0 bases, and 8 bases lay outside the gene matches. CDR3 length equals 16 residues. Germline V gene lookup returns CDR1 LNHNV and CDR2 YYDKDF (reference sequence). The DNA for the CDR3 is TGTGCCACCAGCAGAGATCTGAGACTAGCTAGCAATGAGCAGTTCTTC. Its protein is CATSRDLRLASNEQFF. Looking up the rest from reference TRBV15 and TRBJ2-1 gives the full variable domain: DAMVIQNPRYQVTQFGKPVTLSCSQTLNHNVMYWYQQKSSQAPKLLFHYYDKDFNNEADTPDNFQSRRPNTSFCFLDIRSPGLGDTAMYLCATSRDLRLASNEQFFGPGTRLTVL.

This clone is a singleton in its sample. The chain has TRBV10-3 and TRBJ1-3, with D unclear. The CDR3 has 13 amino acids. V was trimmed by 9 bases and J by 1 base, leaving 10 bases between them. In germline, CDR1 is ENHRY, CDR2 SYGVKD. CDR3 DNA sequence: TGTGCCATTCCCGGAGATTCTGGAAACACCATATATTTT. Amino acid sequence: CAIPGDSGNTIYF.

The rearrangement uses TRBV30 and TRBJ1-1, with a tentative D call TRBD1 (5 bases). V was cut by 2 bases and J by 5 bases, with 12 bases left in between. The CDR3 covers 13 residues. Germline V CDR1 and CDR2: GTSNPN, SVGIG (reference sequence). The CDR3 loop is CAWSMGGKTEAFF. CDR3 DNA sequence: TGTGCCTGGAGTATGGGGGGAAAAACTGAAGCTTTCTTT.

This chain links TRBV11-2 with TRBJ2-5; 10 nucleotides agree with TRBD2. CDR3 size: 15 residues. CDR1 is SGHAT, CDR2 FQNNGV, per germline. The V and J ends lost 1 base and 5 bases, in that order; junction bases with no gene match: 4. CDR3 in amino acids: CASSLGAGGVETQYF. For the CDR3, the DNA is TGTGCCAGCAGCTTAGGAGCGGGGGGGGTGGAGACCCAGTACTTC.

V gene TRBV20-1 combines with J gene TRBJ2-3, with TRBD2 as a possible D gene (6 bases). The germline gives CDR1 DFQATT, CDR2 SNEGSKA (reference sequence). This CDR3 has 18 amino acids. V was trimmed by 3 bases and J by 4 bases, leaving 26 bases between them. The CDR3 sequence: CSASGVPATRPVSDTQYF. The CDR3 DNA sequence: TGCAGTGCTAGTGGCGTCCCGGCGACTAGGCCCGTGTCAGATACGCAGTATTTT.

The chain is built from TRBV5-5 and TRBJ1-1; D may be TRBD1 (5 bases). The CDR3 spans 15 residues. V lost 2 bases, J lost 2 bases, and 13 bases lay in between. The V gene's germline CDR1 is SGHKS and CDR2 YYEKEE (reference sequence). DNA for the CDR3: TGTGCCAGCAGCTTTCCCGACAGACCAAACACTGAAGCTTTCTTT. This sequence encodes CASSFPDRPNTEAFF.

The rearrangement links TRBV30 to TRBJ2-7; 7 bases line up with TRBD1. Trimming cost V 5 bases and J 3 bases; bases outside gene matches: 7. Looked up from germline, CDR1 is GTSNPN and CDR2 is SVGIG (reference sequence). This CDR3 is 13 amino acids long. DNA for the CDR3: TGTGCCTGGGAACAGGGGAAGAACTACGAGCAGTACTTC. It is translated as CAWEQGKNYEQYF.

V and J are TRBV7-2 and TRBJ2-7; a weak D match, TRBD1 (6 bases). This CDR3 has 16 amino acids. V was cut by 1 base and J by 3 bases, with 16 bases left in between. Germline-derived CDR1 and CDR2 are SGHTA and FQGNSA. DNA of the CDR3: TGTGCCAGCAGCTTAGGGACAGAAGCGGTTGGCTACGAGCAGTACTTC. This translates into CASSLGTEAVGYEQYF.

The chain is built from TRBV19 and TRBJ1-5, with 9 positions matching TRBD1. The CDR3 is 16 amino acids. V shed 1 base and J 1 base; nucleotides not matched to a gene: 2. The germline V gene encodes CDR1 LNHDA and CDR2 SQIVND (reference sequence). The CDR3 DNA follows: TGTGCCAGTAGTATAGGGGGGACAGGGAGCAATCAGCCCCAGCATTTT. It yields the protein CASSIGGTGSNQPQHF.

The chain carries TRBV10-1 and TRBJ1-3; D call uncertain. The germline gives CDR1 WNHNN, CDR2 SYGVQD (reference sequence). CDR3 length: 15 amino acids. V was pared by 3 bases and J by 0 bases, with 9 bases between. The CDR3 bases are TGCGCCAGCAGTGACCCCACATACTCTGGAAACACCATATATTTT. Encoded protein: CASSDPTYSGNTIYF.